The 9 T cell receptor beta chains below were found in one sample sequenced in a study of human thymus T cells. Sequencing used immunoSEQ multiplex PCR; TCRdb keeps in-frame clones, though not all of them. The profile shows 45,000 to 50,000 clones, around 93% of them singletons. The sample was blood. These receptors all stem from a girl under three years old with a congenital heart defect but otherwise immunologically healthy.

The chain joins TRBV6-5 to TRBJ2-7; the D gene is possibly TRBD1 (6 bases). The V gene's germline CDR1 is MNHEY and CDR2 SVGAGI. CDR3 length equals 16 residues. Trimming stripped 4 bases from V and 0 bases from J, with 16 bases between. The CDR3 loop reads CASSSRGRVSSYEQYF. In DNA form, the CDR3 reads TGTGCCAGCAGTTCCAGGGGACGGGTGAGCTCCTACGAGCAGTACTTC.

V gene TRBV11-1 combines with J gene TRBJ2-3; 9 bases fit TRBD2. The CDR3 runs to 14 residues. The V gene end was trimmed by 5 bases and the J gene end by 4 bases; junction bases not matched to a gene: 4. The germline V gene has CDR1 SGHAT and CDR2 FQDESV (reference sequence). The CDR3 is CASSDSGSPDTQYF. Here the CDR3 DNA reads TGTGCCAGCAGCGATAGCGGGAGCCCAGATACGCAGTATTTT.

V gene TRBV27 combines with J gene TRBJ1-2; 8 positions agree with TRBD1. The germline gives CDR1 MNHEY, CDR2 SMNVEV (reference sequence). The V gene end was trimmed by 5 bases and the J gene end by 7 bases; junction bases not matched to a gene: 12. CDR3 length equals 15 residues. The DNA for the CDR3 is TGTGCCAGCAGTCCCTCCGGAACAGGGGGTGGTGGCTACACCTTC. Translation: CASSPSGTGGGGYTF.

V gene TRBV5-1 combines with J gene TRBJ2-5; 8 bases map to TRBD2. The CDR3 consists of 13 residues. V dropped 10 bases and J dropped 5; count of bases not matched to a gene: 10. CDR1 SGHRS and CDR2 YFSETQ come from the germline V gene. CDR3 sequence (DNA): TGCGCCGGATCGGCGGGAGGTGGTGAGACCCAGTACTTC. This codes for CAGSAGGGETQYF.

The rearrangement joins TRBV5-5 to TRBJ2-7; TRBD1 might be the D (5 bases). The germline CDR1 and CDR2 sequences are SGHKS and YYEKEE (reference sequence). CDR3 length equals 15 residues. V was pared by 0 bases and J by 0 bases, with 10 bases between. The CDR3 loop is CASSLAWGSSYEQYF. For the CDR3, the DNA is TGTGCCAGCAGCTTGGCCTGGGGCAGCTCCTACGAGCAGTACTTC.

The chain couples TRBV18 to TRBJ2-6; weak D call: TRBD1 (5 bases). Trimming cost V 5 bases and J 4 bases, with 12 bases left between them. The CDR3 contains 15 residues. Germline assignment: CDR1 KGHSH and CDR2 LQKENI. The CDR3 reads CASSLTVLGANVLTF. CDR3 bases: TGTGCCAGCTCATTGACAGTACTCGGGGCCAACGTCCTGACTTTC.

The chain has TRBV5-1 and TRBJ2-2, with D unresolved. V dropped 0 bases and J dropped 3 bases, with 6 bases sitting between them. CDR1 is SGHRS, CDR2 YFSETQ, per germline. This CDR3 comprises 14 residues. CDR3 in amino acids: CASSLVSHTGELFF. CDR3 coding DNA: TGCGCCAGCAGCTTGGTCAGCCACACCGGGGAGCTGTTTTTT.

The chain is built from TRBV7-3 and TRBJ2-1; TRBD2 aligns across 11 bases. Trimming cost V 6 bases and J 5 bases; bases outside gene matches: 12. The germline CDR1 and CDR2 sequences are SGHTA and FQGTGA. The CDR3 runs to 17 residues. The DNA for the CDR3 is TGTGCCAGCAGTTCCGATAGCGGGAGGGCCGGCAACAATGAGCAGTTCTTC. Translation gives CASSSDSGRAGNNEQFF. Together with reference TRBV7-3 and TRBJ2-1, the CDR3 gives the full variable domain: GAGVSQTPSNKVTEKGKYVELRCDPISGHTALYWYRQSLGQGPEFLIYFQGTGAADDSGLPNDRFFAVRPEGSVSTLKIQRTERGDSAVYLCASSSDSGRAGNNEQFFGPGTRLTVL.

V is TRBV10-3 and J is TRBJ1-5, with 8 bases matching TRBD1. Germline CDR1 and CDR2: ENHRY and SYGVKD. J lost 5 bases, V lost 0 bases, and 9 bases had no gene match. There are 17 residues in the CDR3. CDR3 in DNA: TGTGCCATCAGTGAGTCCTACAGACAGGGGCCCCATCAGCCCCAGCATTTT. Residues: CAISESYRQGPHQPQHF.